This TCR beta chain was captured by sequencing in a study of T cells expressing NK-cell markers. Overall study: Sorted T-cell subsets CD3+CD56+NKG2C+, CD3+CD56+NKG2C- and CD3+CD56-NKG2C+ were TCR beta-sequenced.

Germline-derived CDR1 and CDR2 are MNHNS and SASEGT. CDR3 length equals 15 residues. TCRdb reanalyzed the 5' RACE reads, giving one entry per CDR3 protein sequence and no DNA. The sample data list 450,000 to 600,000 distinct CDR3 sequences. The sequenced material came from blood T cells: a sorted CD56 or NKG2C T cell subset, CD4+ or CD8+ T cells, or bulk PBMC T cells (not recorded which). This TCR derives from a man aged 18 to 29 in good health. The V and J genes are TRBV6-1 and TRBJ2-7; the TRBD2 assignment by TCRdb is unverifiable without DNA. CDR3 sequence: CASSPGVAGGYEQYF.